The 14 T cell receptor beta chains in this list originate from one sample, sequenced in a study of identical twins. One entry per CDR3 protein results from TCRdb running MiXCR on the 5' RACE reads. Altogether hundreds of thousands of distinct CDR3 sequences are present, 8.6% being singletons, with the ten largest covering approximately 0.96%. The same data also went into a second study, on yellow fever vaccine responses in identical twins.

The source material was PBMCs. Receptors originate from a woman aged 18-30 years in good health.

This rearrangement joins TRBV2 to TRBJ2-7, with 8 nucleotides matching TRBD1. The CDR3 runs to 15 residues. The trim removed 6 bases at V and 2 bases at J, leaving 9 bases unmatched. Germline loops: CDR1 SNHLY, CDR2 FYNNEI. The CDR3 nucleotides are TGTGCCAGCAGCGAGACAGGGGTAGAGACCTACGAGCAGTACTTC. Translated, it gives CASSETGVETYEQYF.

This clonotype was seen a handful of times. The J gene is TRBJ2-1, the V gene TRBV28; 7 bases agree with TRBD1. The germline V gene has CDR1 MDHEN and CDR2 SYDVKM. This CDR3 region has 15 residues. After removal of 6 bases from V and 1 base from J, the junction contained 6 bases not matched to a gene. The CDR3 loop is CASRVTGSSYNEQFF. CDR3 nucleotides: TGTGCCAGCAGGGTGACAGGGTCTTCCTACAATGAGCAGTTCTTC.

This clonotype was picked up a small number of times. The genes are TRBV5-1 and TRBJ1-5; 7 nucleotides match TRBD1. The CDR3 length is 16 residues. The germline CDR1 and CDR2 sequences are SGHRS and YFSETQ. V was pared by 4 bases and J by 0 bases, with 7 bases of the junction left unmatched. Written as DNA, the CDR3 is TGCGCCAGCAGCCTGAACACAGGGGATAGCAATCAGCCCCAGCATTTT. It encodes CASSLNTGDSNQPQHF.

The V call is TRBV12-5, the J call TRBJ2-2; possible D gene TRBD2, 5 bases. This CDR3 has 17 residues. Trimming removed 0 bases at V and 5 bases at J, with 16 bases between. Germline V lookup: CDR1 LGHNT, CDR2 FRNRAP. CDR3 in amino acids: CASGLVSADFRTGELFF. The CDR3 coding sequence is TGTGCTAGTGGTTTGGTATCGGCGGACTTTCGAACCGGGGAGCTGTTTTTT.

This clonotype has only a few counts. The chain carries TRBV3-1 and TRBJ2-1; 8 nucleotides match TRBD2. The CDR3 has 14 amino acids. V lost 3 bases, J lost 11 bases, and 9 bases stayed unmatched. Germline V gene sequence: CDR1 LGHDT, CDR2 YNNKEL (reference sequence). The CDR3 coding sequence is TGTGCCAGCAGCCACGACCTAGCGGGCCGCAAGCAGTTCTTC. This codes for CASSHDLAGRKQFF.

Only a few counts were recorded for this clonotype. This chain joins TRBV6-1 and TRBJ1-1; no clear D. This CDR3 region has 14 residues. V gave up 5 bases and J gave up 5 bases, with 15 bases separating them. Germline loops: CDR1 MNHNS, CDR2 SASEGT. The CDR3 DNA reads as TGTGCCAGCAGTACCACGACCGGCCGGACTGAAGCTTTCTTT. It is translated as CASSTTTGRTEAFF.

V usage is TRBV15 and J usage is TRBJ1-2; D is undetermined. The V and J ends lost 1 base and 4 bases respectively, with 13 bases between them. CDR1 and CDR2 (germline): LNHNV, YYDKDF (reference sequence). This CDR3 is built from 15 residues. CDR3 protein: CATSRVPGNIYGYTF. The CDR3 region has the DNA TGTGCCACCAGCAGAGTCCCAGGTAACATCTATGGCTACACCTTC.

The DNA for the CDR3 is TGTGCCAGCAGCGTACGGCTAACCGGGGAGCTGTTTTTT. Its protein product is CASSVRLTGELFF. This chain links TRBV9 with TRBJ2-2; D ambiguous. V was trimmed by 1 base and J by 5 bases, leaving 6 bases between them. The CDR3 covers 13 residues. Germline CDR1 is SGDLS and CDR2 is YYNGEE.

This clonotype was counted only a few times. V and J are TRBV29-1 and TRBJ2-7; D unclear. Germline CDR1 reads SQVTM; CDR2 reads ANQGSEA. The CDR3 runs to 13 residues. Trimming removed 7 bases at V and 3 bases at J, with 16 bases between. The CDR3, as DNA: TGCAGCGCCTGGGGTCACATCCACTACGAGCAGTACTTC. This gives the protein CSAWGHIHYEQYF.

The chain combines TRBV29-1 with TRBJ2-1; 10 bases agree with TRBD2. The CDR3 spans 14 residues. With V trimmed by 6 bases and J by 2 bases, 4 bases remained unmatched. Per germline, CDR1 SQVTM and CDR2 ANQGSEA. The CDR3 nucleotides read TGCAGCGTCGACACTAGCGGGACCTACAATGAGCAGTTCTTC. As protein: CSVDTSGTYNEQFF.

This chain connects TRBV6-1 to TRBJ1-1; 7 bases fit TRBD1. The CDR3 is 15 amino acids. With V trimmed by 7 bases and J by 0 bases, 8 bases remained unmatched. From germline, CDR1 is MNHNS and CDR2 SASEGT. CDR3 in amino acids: CASTPTTGVNTEAFF. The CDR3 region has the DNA TGTGCCAGCACACCGACCACAGGGGTGAACACTGAAGCTTTCTTT.

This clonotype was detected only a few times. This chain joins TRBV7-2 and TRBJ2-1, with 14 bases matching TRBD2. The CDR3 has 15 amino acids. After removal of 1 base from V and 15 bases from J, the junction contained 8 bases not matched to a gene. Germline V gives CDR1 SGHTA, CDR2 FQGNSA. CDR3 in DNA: TGTGCCAGCAGCTTAGATGCGACTAGCGGGAGGGTTCGGTTCTTC. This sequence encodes CASSLDATSGRVRFF.

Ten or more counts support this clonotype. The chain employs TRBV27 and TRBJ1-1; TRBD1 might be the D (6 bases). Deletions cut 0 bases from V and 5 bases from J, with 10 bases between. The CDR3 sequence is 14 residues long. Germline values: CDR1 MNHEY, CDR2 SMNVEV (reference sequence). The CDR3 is CASSLSGGPTEAFF. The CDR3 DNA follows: TGTGCCAGCAGTTTATCGGGGGGCCCAACTGAAGCTTTCTTT.

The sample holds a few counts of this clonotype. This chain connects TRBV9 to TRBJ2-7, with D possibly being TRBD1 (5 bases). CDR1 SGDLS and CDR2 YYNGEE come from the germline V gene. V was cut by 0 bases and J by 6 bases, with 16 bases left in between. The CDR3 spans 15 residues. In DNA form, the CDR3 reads TGTGCCAGCAGCGTAGGATTCGCTAAGGGGATCGAGCAGTACTTC. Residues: CASSVGFAKGIEQYF.